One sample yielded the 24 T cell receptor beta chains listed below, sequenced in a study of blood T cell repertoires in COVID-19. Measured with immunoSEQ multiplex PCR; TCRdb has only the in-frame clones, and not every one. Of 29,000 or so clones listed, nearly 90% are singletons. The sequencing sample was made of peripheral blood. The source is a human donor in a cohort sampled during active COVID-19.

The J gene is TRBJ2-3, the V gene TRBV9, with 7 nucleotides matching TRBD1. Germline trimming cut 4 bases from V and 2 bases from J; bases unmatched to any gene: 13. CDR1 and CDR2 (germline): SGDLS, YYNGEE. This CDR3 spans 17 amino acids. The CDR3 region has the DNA TGTGCCAGCAGCACCACTACTACAGACAGGGCCACAGATACGCAGTATTTT. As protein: CASSTTTTDRATDTQYF. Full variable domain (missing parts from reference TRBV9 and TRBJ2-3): DSGVTQTPKHLITATGQRVTLRCSPRSGDLSVYWYQQSLDQGLQFLIQYYNGEERAKGNILERFSAQQFPDLHSELNLSSLELGDSALYFCASSTTTTDRATDTQYFGPGTRLTVL.

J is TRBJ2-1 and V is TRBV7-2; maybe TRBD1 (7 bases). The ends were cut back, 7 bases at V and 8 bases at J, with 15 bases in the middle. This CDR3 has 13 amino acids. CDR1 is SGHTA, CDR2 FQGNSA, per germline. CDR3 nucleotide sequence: TGTGCCAGCAACCCGACAGGGAGGCATGAGCAGTTCTTC. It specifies CASNPTGRHEQFF.

The CDR3 is CASSSAGTGVDDEQFF. DNA for the CDR3: TGTGCCAGCTCATCGGCCGGGACAGGGGTTGACGATGAGCAGTTCTTC. This sequence joins TRBV3-1 (or the pseudogene TRBV3-2) and TRBJ2-1; 10 bases are shared with TRBD1. Germline V lookup: CDR1 LGHDT, CDR2 YNNKEL (reference sequence). Trimming removed 8 bases from V and 8 bases from J; junction bases left unmatched: 15. The CDR3 is 16 amino acids.

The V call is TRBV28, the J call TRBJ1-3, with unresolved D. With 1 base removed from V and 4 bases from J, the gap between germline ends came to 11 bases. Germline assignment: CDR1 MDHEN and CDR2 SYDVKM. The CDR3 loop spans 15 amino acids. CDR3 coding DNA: TGTGCCAGCAGTTTATTGGGCCTACCGGGAAACACCATATATTTT. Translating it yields CASSLLGLPGNTIYF. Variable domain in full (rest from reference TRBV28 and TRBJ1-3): DVKVTQSSRYLVKRTGEKVFLECVQDMDHENMFWYRQDPGLGLRLIYFSYDVKMKEKGDIPEGYSVSREKKERFSLILESASTNQTSMYLCASSLLGLPGNTIYFGEGSWLTVV.

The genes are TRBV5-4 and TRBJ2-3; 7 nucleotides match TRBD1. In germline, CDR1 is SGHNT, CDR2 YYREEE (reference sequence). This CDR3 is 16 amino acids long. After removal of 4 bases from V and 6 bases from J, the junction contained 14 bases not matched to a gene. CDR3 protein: CASSGRDSSGADTQYF. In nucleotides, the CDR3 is TGTGCCAGCAGCGGCAGGGACAGCTCCGGGGCGGATACGCAGTATTTT. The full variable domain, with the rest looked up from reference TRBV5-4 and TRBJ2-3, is ETGVTQSPTHLIKTRGQQVTLRCSSQSGHNTVSWYQQALGQGPQFIFQYYREEENGRGNFPPRFSGLQFPNYSSELNVNALELDDSALYLCASSGRDSSGADTQYFGPGTRLTVL.

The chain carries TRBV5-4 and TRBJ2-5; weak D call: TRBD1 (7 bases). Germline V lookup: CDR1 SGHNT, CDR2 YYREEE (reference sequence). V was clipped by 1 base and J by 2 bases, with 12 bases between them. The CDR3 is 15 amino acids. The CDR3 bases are TGTGCCAGCAGCTTGCGGGGGACAGCACAAGAGACCCAGTACTTC. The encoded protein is CASSLRGTAQETQYF.

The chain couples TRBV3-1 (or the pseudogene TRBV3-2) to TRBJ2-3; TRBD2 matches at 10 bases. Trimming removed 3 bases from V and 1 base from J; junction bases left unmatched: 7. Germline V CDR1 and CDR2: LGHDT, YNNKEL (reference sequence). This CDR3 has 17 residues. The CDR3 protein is CASSQLTSGARTDTQYF. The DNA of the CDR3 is TGTGCCAGCAGCCAGCTAACTAGCGGGGCCCGCACAGATACGCAGTATTTT.

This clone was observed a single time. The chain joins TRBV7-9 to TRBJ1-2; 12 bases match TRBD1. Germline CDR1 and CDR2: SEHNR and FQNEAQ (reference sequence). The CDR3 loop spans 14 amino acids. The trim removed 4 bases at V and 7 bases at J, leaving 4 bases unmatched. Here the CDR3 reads CASSSRDRGLGYTF. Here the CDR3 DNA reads TGTGCCAGCAGCTCCCGGGACAGGGGGCTTGGCTACACCTTC. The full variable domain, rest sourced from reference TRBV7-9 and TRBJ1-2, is DTGVSQNPRHKITKRGQNVTFRCDPISEHNRLYWYRQTLGQGPEFLTYFQNEAQLEKSRLLSDRFSAERPKGSFSTLEIQRTEQGDSAMYLCASSSRDRGLGYTFGSGTRLTVV.

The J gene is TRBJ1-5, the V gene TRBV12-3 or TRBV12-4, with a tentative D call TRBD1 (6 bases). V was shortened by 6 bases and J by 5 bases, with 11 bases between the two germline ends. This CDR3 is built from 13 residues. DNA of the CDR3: TGTGCCAGCAGCTCTGACAGGTATCAGCCCCAGCATTTT. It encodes CASSSDRYQPQHF.

The CDR3 sequence is CSVKGGQTYEQYF. In DNA, the CDR3 is TGCAGCGTTAAAGGAGGGCAGACCTACGAGCAGTACTTC. This chain uses TRBV29-1 with TRBJ2-7, with D perhaps matching TRBD2 (6 bases). The V gene lost 5 bases and the J gene lost 2 bases, with 13 bases spanning the gap. The CDR3 is 13 residues long. Looked up from germline, CDR1 is SQVTM and CDR2 is ANQGSEA.

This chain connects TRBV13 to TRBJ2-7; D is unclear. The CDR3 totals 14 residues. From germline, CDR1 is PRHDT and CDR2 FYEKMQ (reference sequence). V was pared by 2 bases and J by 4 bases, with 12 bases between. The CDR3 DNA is TGTGCCAGCAGCTTACGGAGAGATGTGTACGAGCAGTACTTC. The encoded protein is CASSLRRDVYEQYF.

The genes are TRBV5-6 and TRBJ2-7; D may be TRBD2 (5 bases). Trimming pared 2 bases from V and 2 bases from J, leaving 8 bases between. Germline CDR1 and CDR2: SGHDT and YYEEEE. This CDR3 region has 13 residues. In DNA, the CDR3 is TGTGCCAGCAGCTTCAGCGGAACCTACGAGCAGTACTTC. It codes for CASSFSGTYEQYF.

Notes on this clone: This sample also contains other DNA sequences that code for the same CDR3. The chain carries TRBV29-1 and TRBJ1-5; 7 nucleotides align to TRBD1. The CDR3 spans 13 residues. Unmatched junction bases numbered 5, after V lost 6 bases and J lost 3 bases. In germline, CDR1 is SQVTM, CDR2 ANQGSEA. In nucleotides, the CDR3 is TGCAGCGTCGCCGGGACAGTCAATCAGCCCCAGCATTTT. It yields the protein CSVAGTVNQPQHF.

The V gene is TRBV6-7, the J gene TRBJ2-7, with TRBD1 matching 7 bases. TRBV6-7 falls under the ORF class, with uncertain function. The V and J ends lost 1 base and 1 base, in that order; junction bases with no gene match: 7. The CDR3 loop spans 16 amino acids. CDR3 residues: CASSYYGQVSSYEQYF. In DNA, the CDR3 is TGTGCCAGCAGTTACTATGGACAGGTTTCATCCTACGAGCAGTACTTC.

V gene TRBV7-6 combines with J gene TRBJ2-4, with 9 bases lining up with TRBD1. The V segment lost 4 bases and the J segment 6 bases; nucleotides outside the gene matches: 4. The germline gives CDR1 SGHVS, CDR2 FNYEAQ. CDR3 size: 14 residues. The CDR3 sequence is CASSSPGQGNIQYF. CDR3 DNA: TGTGCCAGCAGCTCTCCGGGACAGGGAAACATTCAGTACTTC.

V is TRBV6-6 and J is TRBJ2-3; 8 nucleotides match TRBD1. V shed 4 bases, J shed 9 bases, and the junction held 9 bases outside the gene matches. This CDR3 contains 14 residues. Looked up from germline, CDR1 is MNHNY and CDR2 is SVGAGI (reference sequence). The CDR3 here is CASSSFYRDRTQYF. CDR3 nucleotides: TGTGCCAGCAGTTCCTTTTACCGGGACAGGACGCAGTATTTT.

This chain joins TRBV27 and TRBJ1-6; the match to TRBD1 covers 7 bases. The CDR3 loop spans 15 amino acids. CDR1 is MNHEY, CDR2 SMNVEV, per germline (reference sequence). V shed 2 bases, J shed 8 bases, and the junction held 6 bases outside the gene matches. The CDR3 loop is CASSLSRQGDSPLHF. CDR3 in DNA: TGTGCCAGCAGTTTAAGTCGACAGGGTGATTCACCCCTCCACTTT.

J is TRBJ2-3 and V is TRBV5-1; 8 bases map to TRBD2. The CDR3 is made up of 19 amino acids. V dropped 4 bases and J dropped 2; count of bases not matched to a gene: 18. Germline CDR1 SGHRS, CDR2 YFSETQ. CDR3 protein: CASSPKITGGGLSTDTQYF. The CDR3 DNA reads TGCGCCAGCAGCCCCAAAATTACGGGCGGGGGGTTATCCACAGATACGCAGTATTTT.

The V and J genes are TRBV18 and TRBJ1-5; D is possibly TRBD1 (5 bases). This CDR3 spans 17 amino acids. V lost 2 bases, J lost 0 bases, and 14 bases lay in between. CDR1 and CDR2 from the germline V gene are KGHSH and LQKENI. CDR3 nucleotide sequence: TGTGCCAGCTCACCAAACCAGGGTCGATATAGCAATCAGCCCCAGCATTTT. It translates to CASSPNQGRYSNQPQHF.

CDR3 residues: CASRTGYEQYF. In DNA, the CDR3 is TGTGCCAGCAGAACAGGCTACGAGCAGTACTTC. The rearrangement joins TRBV25-1 to TRBJ2-7, with a possible D match to TRBD1 (5 bases). The germline V gene has CDR1 MGHDK and CDR2 SYGVNS. The CDR3 is 11 amino acids. V gave up 6 bases and J gave up 3 bases, with 6 bases separating them.

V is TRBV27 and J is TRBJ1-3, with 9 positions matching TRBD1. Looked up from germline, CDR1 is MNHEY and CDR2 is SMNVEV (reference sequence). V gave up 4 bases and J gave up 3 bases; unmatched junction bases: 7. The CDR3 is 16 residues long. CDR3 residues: CASSSTGGGDGNTIYF. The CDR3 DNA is TGTGCCAGCAGTTCCACAGGGGGCGGGGATGGAAACACCATATATTTT.

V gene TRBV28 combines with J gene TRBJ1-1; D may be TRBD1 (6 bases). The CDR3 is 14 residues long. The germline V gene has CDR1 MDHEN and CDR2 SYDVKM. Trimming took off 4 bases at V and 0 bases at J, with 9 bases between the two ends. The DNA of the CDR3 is TGTGCCAGCAGTTCGGGGGGCCTGAACACTGAAGCTTTCTTT. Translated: CASSSGGLNTEAFF. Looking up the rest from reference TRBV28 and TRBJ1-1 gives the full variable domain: DVKVTQSSRYLVKRTGEKVFLECVQDMDHENMFWYRQDPGLGLRLIYFSYDVKMKEKGDIPEGYSVSREKKERFSLILESASTNQTSMYLCASSSGGLNTEAFFGQGTRLTVV.

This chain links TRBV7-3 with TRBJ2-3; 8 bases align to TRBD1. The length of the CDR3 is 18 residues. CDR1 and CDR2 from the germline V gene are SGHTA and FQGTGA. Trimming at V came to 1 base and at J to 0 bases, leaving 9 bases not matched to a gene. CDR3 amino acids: CASSLKPRGTGSTDTQYF. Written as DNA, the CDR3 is TGTGCCAGCAGCTTAAAGCCCCGTGGGACAGGAAGCACAGATACGCAGTATTTT.

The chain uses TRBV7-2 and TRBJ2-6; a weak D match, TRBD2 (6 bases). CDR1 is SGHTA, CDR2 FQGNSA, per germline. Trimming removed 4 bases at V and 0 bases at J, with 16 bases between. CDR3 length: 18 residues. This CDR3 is CASSSIRGMISGANVLTF. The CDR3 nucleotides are TGTGCCAGCAGCTCGATTCGGGGGATGATCTCTGGGGCCAACGTCCTGACTTTC.